These T cell receptor beta chains were read from a single sample in a study of blood T cell repertoires in COVID-19. Profiled with immunoSEQ multiplex PCR; TCRdb holds only in-frame clones, not every one. The table has about 42,000 clones, 92% seen once; the top ten hold approximately 8.3%. The sample was peripheral blood. These receptors all stem from a man aged 50 to 59 with active COVID-19. The CDR3 runs from the conserved cysteine through the conserved F or W. D genes are given only for firm matches. Clone size is stated in some rows and not others, as once, few, many or a class when expanded.

v_call,j_call,clone_size,d_call,cdr3_aa,cdr3_nt
TRBV5-1,TRBJ1-4,NA,NA,CASAIAGPEGEKLFF,TGCGCCAGCGCCATAGCTGGGCCGGAGGGGGAAAAACTGTTTTTT
TRBV7-9,TRBJ2-7,NA,TRBD1,CASSLGQGVGEQYF,TGTGCCAGCAGCTTAGGACAGGGGGTTGGAGAGCAGTACTTC
TRBV3-1/TRBV3-2,TRBJ2-2,NA,NA,CASSHLETGELFF,TGTGCCAGCAGCCATCTTGAGACCGGGGAGCTGTTTTTT
TRBV30,TRBJ2-7,NA,TRBD2,CASSGRDLGEQYF,TGTGCCTCCTCGGGGAGGGATTTGGGCGAGCAGTACTTC
TRBV18,TRBJ2-5,NA,NA,CASSPDQETQYF,TGTGCCAGCTCACCCGACCAAGAGACCCAGTACTTC
TRBV7-6,TRBJ2-1,NA,NA,CASRRPGSAYNEQFF,TGTGCCAGCAGACGCCCGGGTTCGGCCTACAATGAGCAGTTCTTC
TRBV5-1,TRBJ2-3,NA,TRBD1,CASSLGQSPDTQYF,TGCGCCAGCAGCCTGGGACAGTCACCGGATACGCAGTATTTT
TRBV7-2,TRBJ2-7,NA,NA,CASSSQAGLSYEQYF,TGTGCCAGCAGCTCCCAAGCGGGCCTCTCCTACGAGCAGTACTTC
TRBV19,TRBJ1-6,NA,NA,CASSMGANSPLHF,TGTGCCAGTAGTATGGGGGCCAATTCACCCCTCCACTTT
TRBV28,TRBJ2-1,NA,TRBD2,CASTPPASGSGGNEQFF,TGTGCCAGCACCCCCCCGGCTAGCGGGAGTGGTGGTAATGAGCAGTTCTTC
TRBV2,TRBJ2-1,NA,TRBD2,CASRTSGRDNEQFF,TGTGCCAGCAGGACTAGCGGGAGGGACAATGAGCAGTTCTTC
TRBV18,TRBJ2-5,NA,NA,CASSPPDSEETQYF,TGTGCCAGCTCACCTCCGGACAGTGAAGAGACCCAGTACTTC
TRBV7-2,TRBJ2-7,NA,NA,CASSFLGGGSYEQYF,TGTGCCAGCAGCTTCCTGGGAGGGGGAAGCTACGAGCAGTACTTC
TRBV5-1,TRBJ2-7,NA,NA,CASSLSRGSRREQYF,TGCGCCAGCAGCTTGTCTCGGGGATCCCGGCGGGAGCAGTACTTC
TRBV5-1,TRBJ2-3,NA,NA,CASSLGQTSTDTQYF,TGCGCCAGCAGCTTGGGCCAGACTAGCACAGATACGCAGTATTTT
TRBV7-9,TRBJ2-7,once,NA,CASSASFAGATKQYF,TGTGCCAGCAGCGCATCTTTTGCGGGGGCTACGAAGCAGTACTTC
TRBV5-1,TRBJ2-3,NA,NA,CASSLGSRERDTQYF,TGCGCCAGCAGCTTGGGATCCCGGGAGAGGGATACGCAGTATTTT
TRBV27,TRBJ2-7,NA,NA,CASRSQGISYEQYF,TGTGCCAGTAGGTCTCAGGGAATCTCCTACGAGCAGTACTTC
TRBV10-3,TRBJ2-5,NA,NA,CAISGNPTGQETQYF,TGTGCCATCAGTGGCAACCCCACAGGACAAGAGACCCAGTACTTC
TRBV7-9,TRBJ2-7,NA,NA,CASSLVASYEQYF,TGTGCCAGCAGCTTAGTGGCATCCTACGAGCAGTACTTC
TRBV4-1,TRBJ1-2,NA,NA,CASSQVRATAGYTF,TGCGCCAGCAGCCAAGTTCGGGCGACAGCTGGCTACACCTTC
TRBV19,TRBJ2-1,NA,NA,CASSIRGSSYNEQFF,TGTGCCAGTAGTATTCGAGGAAGCTCCTACAATGAGCAGTTCTTC
TRBV6-6,TRBJ2-7,NA,TRBD2,CASAGPEVAGLYEQYF,TGTGCCAGCGCTGGACCGGAGGTAGCGGGGCTTTACGAGCAGTACTTC
TRBV30,TRBJ1-2,NA,TRBD1,CAWSVYRGGYTF,TGTGCCTGGAGCGTCTACAGGGGAGGCTACACCTTC
TRBV3-1/TRBV3-2,TRBJ2-7,NA,NA,CASSPTRGARLSEQYF,TGTGCCAGCAGCCCAACCAGGGGAGCGAGACTTTCCGAGCAGTACTTC
TRBV27,TRBJ2-7,NA,TRBD1,CASSFRPGTGGHEQYF,TGTGCCAGCAGTTTTCGCCCCGGGACAGGGGGACACGAGCAGTACTTC
TRBV5-6,TRBJ2-1,NA,TRBD2,CASSREASGRNNEQFF,TGTGCCAGCAGCCGTGAGGCTAGCGGGAGGAACAATGAGCAGTTCTTC
TRBV7-6,TRBJ2-7,medium-sized,TRBD2,CASSRGLAGGHEQYF,TGTGCCAGCAGCCGGGGACTAGCGGGAGGGCACGAGCAGTACTTC
TRBV10-2,TRBJ2-3,NA,TRBD2,CASSEGMGLAGGLTDTQYF,TGCGCCAGCAGTGAGGGGATGGGACTAGCGGGAGGGCTCACAGATACGCAGTATTTT
TRBV28,TRBJ2-7,once,TRBD1,CASTLGTAPLTEQYF,TGTGCCAGCACTTTAGGGACAGCCCCTCTGACCGAGCAGTACTTC
TRBV19,TRBJ1-6,NA,NA,CASSTQAAGYNSPLHF,TGTGCCAGTAGTACCCAGGCAGCCGGCTATAATTCACCCCTCCACTTT
TRBV6-5,TRBJ2-5,NA,TRBD1,CASTSGGQGGETQYF,TGTGCCAGCACCTCCGGGGGACAGGGTGGAGAGACCCAGTACTTC
TRBV28,TRBJ1-1,NA,TRBD1,CASTETGRNTEAFF,TGTGCCAGCACCGAGACAGGGAGAAACACTGAAGCTTTCTTT
TRBV4-1,TRBJ1-1,NA,TRBD1,CASSQGPLLRGDTEAFF,TGCGCCAGCAGCCAAGGTCCCCTCCTCAGGGGGGACACTGAAGCTTTCTTT
TRBV5-6,TRBJ2-7,NA,NA,CASTNTPREEGYEQYF,TGTGCCAGCACCAATACTCCCAGGGAAGAAGGATACGAGCAGTACTTC
TRBV7-9,TRBJ2-4,NA,NA,CASSGEEGQGSYAKNIQYF,TGTGCCAGCAGCGGCGAGGAGGGCCAGGGATCCTACGCCAAAAACATTCAGTACTTC
TRBV10-3,TRBJ2-5,NA,TRBD2,CAISRGESSGLTQYF,TGTGCCATCAGCCGAGGGGAGTCTAGCGGTTTGACCCAGTACTTC
TRBV5-1,TRBJ2-3,NA,TRBD2,CASSYTGTRGDTQYF,TGCGCCAGCAGCTACACCGGGACTAGGGGAGATACGCAGTATTTT
TRBV11-2,TRBJ2-1,NA,TRBD2,CASSLQPGLAGRVYNEQFF,TGTGCCAGCAGCTTGCAACCGGGACTAGCGGGAAGGGTCTACAATGAGCAGTTCTTC
TRBV6-6,TRBJ2-1,NA,TRBD1,CASTILGPGGYNEQFF,TGTGCCAGCACCATTTTAGGGCCAGGGGGTTACAATGAGCAGTTCTTC
TRBV4-1,TRBJ1-5,NA,NA,CASSQTVAAGQPQHF,TGCGCCAGCAGCCAAACCGTAGCCGCCGGACAGCCCCAGCATTTT
TRBV7-2,TRBJ2-7,NA,NA,CASSKSGTYEQYF,TGTGCCAGCAGCAAATCCGGGACCTACGAGCAGTACTTC
TRBV2,TRBJ2-1,NA,TRBD2,CASSVGRSGSAGEQFF,TGTGCCAGCAGTGTAGGACGTAGCGGGAGCGCCGGTGAGCAGTTCTTC
TRBV20-1,TRBJ1-6,NA,NA,CSASDQTGFQLHF,TGCAGTGCTAGTGATCAAACCGGGTTCCAGCTCCACTTT
TRBV15,TRBJ2-2,NA,NA,CATSSGGGELFF,TGTGCCACCAGCAGCGGTGGCGGGGAGCTGTTTTTT
TRBV7-9,TRBJ2-1,NA,TRBD2,CASSAGTSGFNEQFF,TGTGCCAGCAGCGCCGGGACTAGCGGATTCAATGAGCAGTTCTTC
TRBV19,TRBJ2-3,NA,TRBD1,CASKRFQGASDTQYF,TGTGCCAGTAAGAGGTTCCAGGGGGCGTCAGATACGCAGTATTTT
TRBV7-2,TRBJ1-3,NA,NA,CASSQTGEGNTIYF,TGTGCCAGCAGCCAAACGGGGGAGGGAAACACCATATATTTT
TRBV5-1,TRBJ2-7,NA,NA,CASSPGSNSYEQYF,TGCGCCAGCAGCCCGGGATCCAACTCCTACGAGCAGTACTTC
TRBV7-9,TRBJ2-2,NA,NA,CASSLSADPRAGELFF,TGTGCCAGCAGCCTTAGTGCGGATCCCCGGGCCGGGGAGCTGTTTTTT
TRBV27,TRBJ1-1,NA,TRBD1,CASSSNSGQLEAFF,TGTGCCAGCTCATCCAACTCGGGACAGCTTGAAGCTTTCTTT